This TCR beta chain was obtained from a study of response to subunit inactivated influenza vaccine. This clonotype was counted at least ten times. The target antigen is unknown. Study-wide findings and caveats: Authors suggested that a seasonal influenza vaccination recruits few new T cells each time.

Trimming took 2 bases from V and 3 from J, leaving 2 bases between them. The CDR3 extends over 12 amino acids. TCRdb reprocessed the RT-PCR reads with MiXCR, giving one entry per CDR3 protein. This table has 500,000 to 550,000 distinct CDR3 sequences, under 9% appearing once. This sequence originates from a man in his fifties or sixties who received an inactivated influenza vaccine. This specimen consisted of PBMCs from blood, obtained around 2 years after vaccination. The chain carries TRBV12-3 or TRBV12-4 and TRBJ1-5, with D hard to call. This CDR3 reads CASSLPNQPQHF. The CDR3 bases are TGTGCCAGCAGTTTACCCAATCAGCCCCAGCATTTT.